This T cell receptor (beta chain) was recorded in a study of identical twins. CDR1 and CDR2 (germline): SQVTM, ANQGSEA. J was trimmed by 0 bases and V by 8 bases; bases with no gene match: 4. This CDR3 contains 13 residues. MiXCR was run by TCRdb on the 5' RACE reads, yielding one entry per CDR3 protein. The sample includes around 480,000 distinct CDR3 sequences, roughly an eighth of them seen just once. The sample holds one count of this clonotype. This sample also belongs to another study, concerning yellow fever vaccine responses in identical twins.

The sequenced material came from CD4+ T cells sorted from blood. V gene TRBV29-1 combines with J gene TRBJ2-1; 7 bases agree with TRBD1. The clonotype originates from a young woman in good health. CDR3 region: CSPWDSSYNEQFF. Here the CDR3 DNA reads TGCAGCCCATGGGACAGCTCCTACAATGAGCAGTTCTTC.